This T cell receptor (beta chain) was observed in a study of glioma-infiltrating T cells after dendritic cell vaccination. Isocitrate dehydrogenase mutation was absent in all glioblastoma patients. PBMC sampling occurred before vaccination, two weeks after the third dose, and at progression. CDR3 length: 19 residues. Trimming removed 0 bases from V and 0 bases from J; junction bases left unmatched: 10. Germline V gene lookup returns CDR1 KGHSH and CDR2 LQKENI. Amplification used 60 V beta primers and 13 J beta primers. TCRdb keeps only in-frame clones here, not all; method: immunoSEQ multiplex PCR. The sample holds around 90,000 clones, around three quarters seen once.

The sample here was blood, taken before dendritic cell vaccination. The chain uses TRBV18 and TRBJ2-3, with 9 positions matching TRBD2. The origin of this receptor is a human donor with glioblastoma. CDR3 bases: TGTGCCAGCTCACCACCACCCCGCGCGGGGGGGGCTAGCACAGATACGCAGTATTTT. Its protein is CASSPPPRAGGASTDTQYF.